This TCR beta chain comes out of a study of blood T cells in healthy people across ages. Whole-study results and caveats: Observed TCR beta diversity per million T cells went down as age went up. This fall followed a roughly linear course with age.

This clonotype was seen a handful of times. Its antigen is still unknown. From germline, CDR1 is SEHNR and CDR2 FQNEAQ (reference sequence). The CDR3 has 15 amino acids. Sample-barcoded 5' priming and a J-beta primer mix drove a second PCR of about 6 to 12 cycles. TCRdb re-analysed the 5' RACE reads in MiXCR, keeping a single row per CDR3 protein. The table has approximately 800,000 distinct CDR3 sequences, approximately 53% seen once. The TCR originated in a man older than 75 in good health. The material sequenced was blood. The J gene is TRBJ2-5, the V gene TRBV7-9, with a possible D match to TRBD1 (6 bases). The J call may not be correct, given that the DNA end is closer to TRBJ2-7. CDR3 DNA sequence: TGTGCCAGCAGCCTAGGACAGCTCCACTCCTACGAGCAGTACTTC. Encoded protein: CASSLGQLHSYEQYF.